These 3 T cell receptor beta chains came from one sample sequenced in a study of T cells after yellow fever vaccination. MiXCR, applied by TCRdb to the 5' RACE reads, yields one record per CDR3 protein. The sample includes about 340,000 distinct CDR3 sequences, around 13% of them seen just once. The starting material was CD4+ T cells sorted from PBMCs, obtained 15 days after the yellow fever booster vaccination. The source of these receptors is a man aged 18 to 30 who received the YFV17D yellow fever vaccine.

This clonotype came up a few times. The chain is built from TRBV4-2 and TRBJ2-7; 10 nucleotides agree with TRBD2. Germline assignment: CDR1 LGHNA and CDR2 YNFKEQ. The CDR3 loop spans 17 amino acids. V was clipped by 1 base and J by 4 bases; unmatched bases: 10. Here the CDR3 DNA reads TGTGCCAGCAGCCAAGGACCCCAACTAGCGGGGACGTACGAGCAGTACTTC. Its translation is CASSQGPQLAGTYEQYF.

The chain is built from TRBV28 and TRBJ2-5, with D perhaps TRBD2 (6 bases). Trimming pared 2 bases from V and 5 bases from J, leaving 12 bases between. CDR1 and CDR2 from the germline V gene are MDHEN and SYDVKM. The CDR3 covers 14 residues. The CDR3 bases are TGTGCCAGCAGTTTAACCGCGGGGCCGGAGACCCAGTACTTC. Translating gives CASSLTAGPETQYF.

The genes are TRBV5-1 and TRBJ1-2, with D possibly matching TRBD1 (6 bases). CDR1 and CDR2 (germline): SGHRS, YFSETQ. V was pared by 5 bases and J by 5 bases, with 16 bases between. This CDR3 is 14 amino acids long. In DNA, the CDR3 is TGCGCCAGCAGAGAGAATTACAGGGTGTATGGCTACACCTTC. Translation: CASRENYRVYGYTF.